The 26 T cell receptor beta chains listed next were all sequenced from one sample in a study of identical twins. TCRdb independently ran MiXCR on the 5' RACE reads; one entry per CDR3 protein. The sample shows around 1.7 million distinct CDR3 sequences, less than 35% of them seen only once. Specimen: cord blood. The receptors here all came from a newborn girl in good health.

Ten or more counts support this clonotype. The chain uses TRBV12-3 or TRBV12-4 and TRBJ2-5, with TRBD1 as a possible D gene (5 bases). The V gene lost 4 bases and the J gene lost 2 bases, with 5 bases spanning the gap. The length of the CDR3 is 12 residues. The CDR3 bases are TGTGCCAGCAGTTGGACACAAGAGACCCAGTACTTC. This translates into CASSWTQETQYF.

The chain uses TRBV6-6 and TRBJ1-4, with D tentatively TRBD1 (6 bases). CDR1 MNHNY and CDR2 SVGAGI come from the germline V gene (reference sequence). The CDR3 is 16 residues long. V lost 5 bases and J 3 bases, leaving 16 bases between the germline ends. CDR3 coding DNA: TGTGCCAGCAGTCCAGACAGGTTTTTGGCTAATGAAAAACTGTTTTTT. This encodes CASSPDRFLANEKLFF.

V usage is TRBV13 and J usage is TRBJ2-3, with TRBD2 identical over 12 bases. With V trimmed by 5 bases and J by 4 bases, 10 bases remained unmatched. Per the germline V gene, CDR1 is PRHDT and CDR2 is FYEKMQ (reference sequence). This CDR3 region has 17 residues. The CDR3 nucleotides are TGTGCCAGCAGCCTACCCGGACTAGCGGGGAGCGCAGATACGCAGTATTTT. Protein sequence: CASSLPGLAGSADTQYF.

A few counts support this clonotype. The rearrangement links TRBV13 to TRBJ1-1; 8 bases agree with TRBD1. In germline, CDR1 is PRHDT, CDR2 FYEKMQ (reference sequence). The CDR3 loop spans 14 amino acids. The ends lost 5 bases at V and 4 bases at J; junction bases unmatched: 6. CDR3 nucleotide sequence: TGTGCCAGCAGCGTACAGGGGGAGGGCACTGAAGCTTTCTTT. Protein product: CASSVQGEGTEAFF.

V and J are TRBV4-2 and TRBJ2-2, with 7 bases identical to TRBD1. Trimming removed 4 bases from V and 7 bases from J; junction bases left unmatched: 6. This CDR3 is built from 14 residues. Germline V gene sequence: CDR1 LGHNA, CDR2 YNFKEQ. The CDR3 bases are TGTGCCAGCAGCCCACAGGGGTCGGGCGGGGAGCTGTTTTTT. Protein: CASSPQGSGGELFF.

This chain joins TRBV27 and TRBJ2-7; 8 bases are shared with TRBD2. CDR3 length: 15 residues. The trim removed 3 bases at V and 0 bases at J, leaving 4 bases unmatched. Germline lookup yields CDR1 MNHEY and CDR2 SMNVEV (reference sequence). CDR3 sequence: CASSFGLASSYEQYF. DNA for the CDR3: TGTGCCAGCAGTTTCGGACTAGCCAGCTCCTACGAGCAGTACTTC.

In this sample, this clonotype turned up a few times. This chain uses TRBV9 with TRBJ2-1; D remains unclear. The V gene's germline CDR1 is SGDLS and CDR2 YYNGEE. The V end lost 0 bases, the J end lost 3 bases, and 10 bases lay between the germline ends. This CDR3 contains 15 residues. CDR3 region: CASSVGTVLYNEQFF. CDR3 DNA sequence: TGTGCCAGCAGCGTAGGGACCGTCCTCTACAATGAGCAGTTCTTC.

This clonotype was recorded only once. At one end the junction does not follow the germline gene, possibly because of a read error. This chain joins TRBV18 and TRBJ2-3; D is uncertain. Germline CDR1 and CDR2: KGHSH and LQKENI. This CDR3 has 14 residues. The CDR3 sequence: CASLPPWARDTQYF. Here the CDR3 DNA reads TGTGCCAGCTTACCACCTTGGGCTAGAGATACGCAGTATTTT.

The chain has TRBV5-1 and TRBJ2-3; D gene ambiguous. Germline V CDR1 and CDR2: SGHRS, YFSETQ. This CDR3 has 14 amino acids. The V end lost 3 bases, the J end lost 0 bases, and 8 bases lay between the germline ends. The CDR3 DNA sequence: TGCGCCAGCAGCTCTGACACAAGCACAGATACGCAGTATTTT. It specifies CASSSDTSTDTQYF. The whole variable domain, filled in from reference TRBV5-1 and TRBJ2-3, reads KAGVTQTPRYLIKTRGQQVTLSCSPISGHRSVSWYQQTPGQGLQFLFEYFSETQRNKGNFPGRFSGRQFSNSRSEMNVSTLELGDSALYLCASSSDTSTDTQYFGPGTRLTVL.

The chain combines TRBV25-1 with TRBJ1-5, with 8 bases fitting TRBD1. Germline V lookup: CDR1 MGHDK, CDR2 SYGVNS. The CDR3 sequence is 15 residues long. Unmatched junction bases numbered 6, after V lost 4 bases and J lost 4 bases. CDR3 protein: CASSGHGTGNQPQHF. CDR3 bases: TGTGCCAGCAGTGGCCACGGGACAGGTAATCAGCCCCAGCATTTT.

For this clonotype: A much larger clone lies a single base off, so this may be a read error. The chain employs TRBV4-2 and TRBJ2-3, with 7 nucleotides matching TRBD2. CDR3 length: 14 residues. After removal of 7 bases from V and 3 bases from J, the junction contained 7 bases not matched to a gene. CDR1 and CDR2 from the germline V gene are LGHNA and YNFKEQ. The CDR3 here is CASNRDGRTDTQYF. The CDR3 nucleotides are TGTGCCAGCAACCGTGACGGGAGGACAGATACGCAGTATTTT.

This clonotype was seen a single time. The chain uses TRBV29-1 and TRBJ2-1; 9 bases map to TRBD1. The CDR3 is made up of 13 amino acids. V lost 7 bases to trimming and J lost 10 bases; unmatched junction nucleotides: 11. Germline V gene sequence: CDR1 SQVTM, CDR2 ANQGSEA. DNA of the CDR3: TGCAGCGCAGGGACAGGGAGCTCCTACGAGCAGTTCTTC. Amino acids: CSAGTGSSYEQFF.

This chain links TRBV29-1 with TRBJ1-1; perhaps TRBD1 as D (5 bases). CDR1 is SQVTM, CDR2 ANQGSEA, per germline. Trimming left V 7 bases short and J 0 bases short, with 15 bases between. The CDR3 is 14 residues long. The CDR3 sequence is CSDVRTRLNTEAFF. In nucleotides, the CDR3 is TGCAGCGATGTAAGGACAAGGCTGAACACTGAAGCTTTCTTT.

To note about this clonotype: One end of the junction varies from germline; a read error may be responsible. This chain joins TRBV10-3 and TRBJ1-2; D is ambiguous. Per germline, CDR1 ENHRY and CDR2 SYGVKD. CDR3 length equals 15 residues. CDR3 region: CAISEREPYNYGYTF. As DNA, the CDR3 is TGTGCCATCAGTGAGCGGGAACCCTATAACTATGGTTACACCTTC.

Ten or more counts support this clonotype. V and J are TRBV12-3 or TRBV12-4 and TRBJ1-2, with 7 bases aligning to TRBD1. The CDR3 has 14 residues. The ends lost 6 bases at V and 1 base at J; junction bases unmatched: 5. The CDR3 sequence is CASSPGQFNYGYTF. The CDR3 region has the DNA TGTGCCAGCAGCCCGGGACAGTTTAACTATGGCTACACCTTC.

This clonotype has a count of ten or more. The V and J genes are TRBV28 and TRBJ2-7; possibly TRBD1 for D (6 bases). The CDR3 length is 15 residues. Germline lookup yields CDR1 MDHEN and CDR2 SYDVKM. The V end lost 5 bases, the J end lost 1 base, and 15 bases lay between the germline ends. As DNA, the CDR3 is TGTGCCAGCAGTGACATGGGCACAGGGTCCTACGAGCAGTACTTC. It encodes CASSDMGTGSYEQYF.

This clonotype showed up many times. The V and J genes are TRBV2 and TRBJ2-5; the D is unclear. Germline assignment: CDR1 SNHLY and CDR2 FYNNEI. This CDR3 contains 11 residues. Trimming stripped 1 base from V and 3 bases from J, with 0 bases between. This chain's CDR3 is CASSEEETQYF. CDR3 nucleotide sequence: TGTGCCAGCAGTGAAGAAGAGACCCAGTACTTC. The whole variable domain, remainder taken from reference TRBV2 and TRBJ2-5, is EPEVTQTPSHQVTQMGQEVILRCVPISNHLYFYWYRQILGQKVEFLVSFYNNEISEKSEIFDDQFSVERPDGSNFTLKIRSTKLEDSAMYFCASSEEETQYFGPGTRLLVL.

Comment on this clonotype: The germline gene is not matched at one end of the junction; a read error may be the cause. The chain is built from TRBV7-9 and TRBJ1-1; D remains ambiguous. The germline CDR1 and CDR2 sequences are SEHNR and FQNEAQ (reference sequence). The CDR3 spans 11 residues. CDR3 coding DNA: TGTGCCAGCAGCAGGAACACTGAAGTTTTCTTT. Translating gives CASSRNTEVFF.

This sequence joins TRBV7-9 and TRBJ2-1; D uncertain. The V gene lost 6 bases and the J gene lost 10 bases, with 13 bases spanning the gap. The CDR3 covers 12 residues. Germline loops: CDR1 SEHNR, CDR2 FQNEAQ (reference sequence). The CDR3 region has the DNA TGTGCCAGCAGGTTCTTCGAGATAGAGCAGTTCTTC. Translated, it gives CASRFFEIEQFF. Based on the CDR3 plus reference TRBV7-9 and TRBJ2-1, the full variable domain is DTGVSQNPRHKITKRGQNVTFRCDPISEHNRLYWYRQTLGQGPEFLTYFQNEAQLEKSRLLSDRFSAERPKGSFSTLEIQRTEQGDSAMYLCASRFFEIEQFFGPGTRLTVL.

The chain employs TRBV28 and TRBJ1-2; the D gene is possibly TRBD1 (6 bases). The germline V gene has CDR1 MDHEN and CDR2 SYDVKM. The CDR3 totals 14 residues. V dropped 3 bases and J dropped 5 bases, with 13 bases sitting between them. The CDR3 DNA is TGTGCCAGCAGTTTCGGACAGTTCCCTTATGGCTACACCTTC. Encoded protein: CASSFGQFPYGYTF.

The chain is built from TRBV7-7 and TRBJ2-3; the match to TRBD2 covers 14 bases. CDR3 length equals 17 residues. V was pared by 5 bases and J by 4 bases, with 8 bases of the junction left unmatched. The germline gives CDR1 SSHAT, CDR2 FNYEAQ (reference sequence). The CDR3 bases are TGTGCCAGCAGCCCCCGACTAGCGGGGGGGATCGCAGATACGCAGTATTTT. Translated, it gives CASSPRLAGGIADTQYF.

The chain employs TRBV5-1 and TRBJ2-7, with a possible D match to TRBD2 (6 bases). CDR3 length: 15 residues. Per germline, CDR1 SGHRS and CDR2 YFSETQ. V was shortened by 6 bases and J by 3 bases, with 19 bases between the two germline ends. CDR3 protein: CASTDTPGTVYEQYF. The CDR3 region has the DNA TGCGCCAGCACCGATACCCCCGGGACTGTCTACGAGCAGTACTTC.

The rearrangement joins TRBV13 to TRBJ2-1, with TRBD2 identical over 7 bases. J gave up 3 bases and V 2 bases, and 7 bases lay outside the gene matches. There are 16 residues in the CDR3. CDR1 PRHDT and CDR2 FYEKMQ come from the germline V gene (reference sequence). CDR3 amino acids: CASSLTLAELYNEQFF. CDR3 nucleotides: TGTGCCAGCAGCTTAACTCTAGCGGAGCTCTACAATGAGCAGTTCTTC.

CDR3 sequence (DNA): TGTGCCAGCAGTCTCCCGGAGGGCGACTATGGCTACACCTTC. Residues: CASSLPEGDYGYTF. The rearrangement links TRBV27 to TRBJ1-2; D not resolved. The V gene's germline CDR1 is MNHEY and CDR2 SMNVEV (reference sequence). Between the trimmed V and J ends, which lost 5 bases and 3 bases, there was a span of 13 bases. This CDR3 comprises 14 residues.

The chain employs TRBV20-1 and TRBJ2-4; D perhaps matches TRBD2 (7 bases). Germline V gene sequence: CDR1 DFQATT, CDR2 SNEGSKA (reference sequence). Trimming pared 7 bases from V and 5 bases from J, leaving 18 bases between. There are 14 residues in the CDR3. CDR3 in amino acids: CSGLRGGGENIQYF. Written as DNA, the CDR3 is TGCAGTGGCCTTAGAGGGGGAGGGGAAAACATTCAGTACTTC.

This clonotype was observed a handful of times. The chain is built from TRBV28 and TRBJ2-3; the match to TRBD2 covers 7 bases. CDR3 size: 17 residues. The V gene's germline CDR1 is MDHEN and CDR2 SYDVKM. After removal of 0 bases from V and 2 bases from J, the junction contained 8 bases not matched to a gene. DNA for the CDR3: TGTGCCAGCAGTTTATGGGCAGCGGGAAGGAACACAGATACGCAGTATTTT. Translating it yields CASSLWAAGRNTDTQYF. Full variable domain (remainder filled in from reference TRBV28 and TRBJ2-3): DVKVTQSSRYLVKRTGEKVFLECVQDMDHENMFWYRQDPGLGLRLIYFSYDVKMKEKGDIPEGYSVSREKKERFSLILESASTNQTSMYLCASSLWAAGRNTDTQYFGPGTRLTVL.